The 11 T cell receptor beta chains listed next were all sequenced from one sample in a study of early stage breast cancer tumors. TCRdb's copy holds only in-frame clones and misses some; the assay was immunoSEQ multiplex PCR. The data contain about 72,000 clones, 65% to 85% of them singletons. Sequences were obtained from blood. The receptor source for this set is a person in their 60s with breast cancer.

This chain joins TRBV5-5 and TRBJ2-1; TRBD2 matches 10 bases. The CDR3 sequence is 14 residues long. After removal of 4 bases from V and 9 bases from J, the junction contained 7 bases not matched to a gene. Germline V gene data show CDR1 as SGHKS and CDR2 as YYEKEE (reference sequence). CDR3 region: CASSPGLAVGEQFF. CDR3 nucleotide sequence: TGTGCCAGCAGCCCTGGACTAGCGGTTGGTGAGCAGTTCTTC.

CDR3 protein: CASSPKSGIREQYF. CDR3 coding DNA: TGTGCCAGCAGCCCCAAGAGCGGGATCAGGGAGCAGTACTTC. The rearrangement joins TRBV5-4 to TRBJ2-7; 7 bases are shared with TRBD2. Trimming at V came to 4 bases and at J to 7 bases, leaving 11 bases not matched to a gene. The CDR3 totals 14 residues. CDR1 is SGHNT and CDR2 is YYREEE in the germline V gene (reference sequence).

The genes are TRBV2 and TRBJ2-1; 10 bases line up with TRBD2. Germline CDR1 and CDR2: SNHLY and FYNNEI. The CDR3 contains 15 residues. Trimming took 5 bases from V and 0 from J; bases not matched to a gene: 1. The DNA of the CDR3 is TGTGCCAGCAGTACTAGCGGGAACTCCTACAATGAGCAGTTCTTC. Protein product: CASSTSGNSYNEQFF.

V is TRBV7-9 and J is TRBJ2-1; 12 nucleotides align to TRBD2. The V gene end was trimmed by 5 bases and the J gene end by 7 bases; junction bases not matched to a gene: 12. Germline loops: CDR1 SEHNR, CDR2 FQNEAQ (reference sequence). This CDR3 has 17 amino acids. The CDR3 here is CASSEALGLAGVNEQFF. The CDR3 nucleotides are TGTGCCAGCAGCGAGGCCCTGGGACTAGCGGGTGTAAATGAGCAGTTCTTC.

The chain links TRBV19 to TRBJ2-5; D gene uncertain. Deletions cut 2 bases from V and 0 bases from J, with 10 bases between. The germline gives CDR1 LNHDA, CDR2 SQIVND (reference sequence). The CDR3 has 15 amino acids. The CDR3 is CASSISGQYQETQYF. The CDR3 DNA sequence: TGTGCCAGTAGTATATCAGGCCAGTACCAAGAGACCCAGTACTTC.

This sequence joins TRBV10-3 and TRBJ2-7; 12 bases are a match to TRBD2. Germline loops: CDR1 ENHRY, CDR2 SYGVKD. The CDR3 extends over 14 amino acids. After removal of 5 bases from V and 6 bases from J, the junction contained 5 bases not matched to a gene. The CDR3 nucleotides are TGTGCCATCAGTCAGACTAGCGGGAGCGGCGAGCAGTACTTC. It yields the protein CAISQTSGSGEQYF.

The genes are TRBV6-1 and TRBJ1-3; 9 nucleotides agree with TRBD1. Germline V gene data show CDR1 as MNHNS and CDR2 as SASEGT. With 6 bases clipped from V and 3 bases from J, the junction kept 6 bases outside the gene matches. The CDR3 covers 15 residues. The CDR3 DNA follows: TGTGCCAGCAGCGTACAGGGGGCAGGTGGAAACACCATATATTTT. Translated, it gives CASSVQGAGGNTIYF.

This sequence joins TRBV18 and TRBJ1-2; no clear D gene. CDR3 length: 14 residues. V lost 6 bases and J lost 6, with 17 bases in between. From germline, CDR1 is KGHSH and CDR2 LQKENI. CDR3 sequence: CASSPIQSRDGYTF. DNA for the CDR3: TGTGCCAGCTCCCCTATACAGTCTCGTGATGGCTACACCTTC.

The chain has TRBV6-1 and TRBJ1-4; the D is unclear. Trimming removed 0 bases at V and 8 bases at J, with 10 bases between. From germline, CDR1 is MNHNS and CDR2 SASEGT. This CDR3 is built from 14 residues. DNA for the CDR3: TGTGCCAGCAGTGAAGCGGGGTACCTCGAAAAACTGTTTTTT. Protein product: CASSEAGYLEKLFF.

This clone has a handful of counts. V gene TRBV7-2 combines with J gene TRBJ2-5; 9 nucleotides line up with TRBD1. With 4 bases clipped from V and 4 bases from J, the junction kept 7 bases outside the gene matches. Per the germline V gene, CDR1 is SGHTA and CDR2 is FQGNSA. The CDR3 runs to 15 residues. As DNA, the CDR3 is TGTGCCAGCAGCTGGGGACAGGGACGGGGAGAGACCCAGTACTTC. Translated: CASSWGQGRGETQYF.

This chain links TRBV19 with TRBJ1-5; a weak D match, TRBD1 (6 bases). CDR1 and CDR2 from the germline V gene are LNHDA and SQIVND (reference sequence). V lost 6 bases and J 3 bases, leaving 15 bases between the germline ends. The CDR3 length is 15 residues. In DNA form, the CDR3 reads TGTGCCAGTAGAAAACAGGGAGGTTTCAATCAGCCCCAGCATTTT. Translating gives CASRKQGGFNQPQHF.